This TCR beta chain was found in a study of T cells in Graves' hyperthyroidism and ophthalmopathy. Clinical symptoms, serum thyroxine and TRAb, thyroid ultrasound and orbital computed tomography were used for the diagnoses. Study-wide findings and caveats: Blood also showed most of the thyroid clonotypes that were expanded above 0.001. Ophthalmopathy was predicted by the model a median of 6.5 months ahead of onset.

The CDR3 extends over 15 amino acids. The germline V gene encodes CDR1 SGHRS and CDR2 YFSETQ. V lost 10 bases and J lost 4, with 24 bases in between. In this sample, this clonotype turned up many times. Antigen: not known. From RNA transcripts, TCR beta CDR3 regions were amplified. The HTBI primer set drove a first-round RT-PCR of the TCR CDR3. TCRdb re-derived calls from the multiplex PCR reads in MiXCR, one entry per CDR3 protein. The table lists roughly 600,000 distinct CDR3 sequences, roughly 15% of them singletons, with approximately 13% in the top ten. Specimen: blood. This sequence was found in a woman in her forties or fifties with Graves' ophthalmopathy. The genes are TRBV5-1 and TRBJ2-7; D possibly corresponds to TRBD2 (5 bases). CDR3 amino acids: CACSESGLRSYEQYF. The CDR3, as DNA: TGCGCCTGCTCAGAGAGCGGCCTGAGGAGTTACGAGCAGTACTTC.